This paragraph reports one T cell receptor (beta chain). The entry originates in a study of blood T cell repertoires in COVID-19. About the research overall: The study drew acute and convalescent COVID-19 samples from the United States, Italy and Spain. Sources were T cells, B-cell-depleted T cells, or PBMCs; the material itself was cDNA or gDNA.

The Seattle patients joined while their infection was active and were tracked longitudinally afterward. As originally analysed: It was from reference gene primer amplification that nucleated cell counts were estimated. Measured with immunoSEQ multiplex PCR; TCRdb has only the in-frame clones, and not every one. The V and J calls and clone size come from that table; D and trimming were worked out from the DNA. The sample lists roughly 410,000 clones; more than 70% were seen once. The TCR was taken from an older woman with COVID-19, enrolled during active disease. The sequenced sample consisted of peripheral blood.

DNA of the CDR3: TGTGCCAGCAGGACAGGGGACCCCGGGGAGCTGTTTTTT. This gives the protein CASRTGDPGELFF. The gene calls are TRBV27 and TRBJ2-2, with 8 bases fitting TRBD1. Unmatched junction bases numbered 3, after V lost 6 bases and J lost 6 bases. Germline CDR1 reads MNHEY; CDR2 reads SMNVEV (reference sequence). CDR3 length: 13 residues.